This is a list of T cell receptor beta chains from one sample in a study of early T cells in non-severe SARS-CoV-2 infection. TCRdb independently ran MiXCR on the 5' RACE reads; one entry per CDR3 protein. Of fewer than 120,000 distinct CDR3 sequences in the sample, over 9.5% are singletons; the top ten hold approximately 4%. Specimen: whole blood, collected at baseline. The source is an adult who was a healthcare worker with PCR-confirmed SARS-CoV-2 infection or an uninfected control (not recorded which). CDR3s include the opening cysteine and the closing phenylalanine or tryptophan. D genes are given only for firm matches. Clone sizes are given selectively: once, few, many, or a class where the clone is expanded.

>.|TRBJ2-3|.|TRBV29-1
TGCAGCGTTGAAGAGGGAGCAGATACGCAGTATTTT
CSVEEGADTQYF
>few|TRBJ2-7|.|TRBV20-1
TGCAGTGCTAGAGGGGTACAGGGTTCCTCCTACGAGCAGTACTTC
CSARGVQGSSYEQYF
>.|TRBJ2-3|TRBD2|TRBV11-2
TGTGCCAGCAGCCCCCGACTAGCGGGATTAACAGATACGCAGTATTTT
CASSPRLAGLTDTQYF
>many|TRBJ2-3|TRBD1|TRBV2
TGTGCCAGCGGACAGGGGGCAGATACGCAGTATTTT
CASGQGADTQYF
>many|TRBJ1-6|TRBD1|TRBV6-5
TGTGCCAGCAGTTTGCGACAGGGATCCTATAATTCACCCCTCCACTTT
CASSLRQGSYNSPLHF
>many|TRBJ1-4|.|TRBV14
TGTGCCAGCAGCCAAGCGGGGAGAAAACTGTTTTTT
CASSQAGRKLFF
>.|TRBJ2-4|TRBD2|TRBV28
TGTGCCAGCAGTTTATTTCCCCCCGGGGGGGGCGTTGCCAAAAACATTCAGTACTTC
CASSLFPPGGGVAKNIQYF
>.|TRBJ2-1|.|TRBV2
TGTGCCAGCAGTGATCTCTCCTACAATGAGCAGTTCTTC
CASSDLSYNEQFF
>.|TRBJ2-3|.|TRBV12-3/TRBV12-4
TGTGCCAGCAGCTTACGGCTCCGGAGCGGGTCAGGCACAGATACGCAGTATTTT
CASSLRLRSGSGTDTQYF
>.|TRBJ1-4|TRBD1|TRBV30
TGTGTCACGGACAGGGCGGTTAATGAAAAACTGTTTTTT
CVTDRAVNEKLFF
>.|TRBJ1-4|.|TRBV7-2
TGTGCCAGCAGCCCAAATGGACAGCTCTCCAATGAAAAACTGTTTTTT
CASSPNGQLSNEKLFF
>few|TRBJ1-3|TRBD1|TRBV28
TGTGCCAGCAGTTTAACAGGGGGCCTGGCTGGAAACACCATATATTTT
CASSLTGGLAGNTIYF
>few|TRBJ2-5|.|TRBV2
TGTGCCAGCAGCGGCGCAGGGCAGGGTCTCCAAGAGACCCAGTACTTC
CASSGAGQGLQETQYF
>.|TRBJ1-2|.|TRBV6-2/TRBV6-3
TGTGCCAGCAGTTGGATGTATGGCTACACCTTC
CASSWMYGYTF
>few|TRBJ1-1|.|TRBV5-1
TGCGCCAGCAGCTTCAATACAGGACCGTTTGAAGCTTTCTTT
CASSFNTGPFEAFF
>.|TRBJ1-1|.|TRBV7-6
TGTGCCAGCAGCCTCGGTGCCGTTGGCACTGAAGCTTTCTTT
CASSLGAVGTEAFF
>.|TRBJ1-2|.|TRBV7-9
TGTGCCAGCAGCTTATCTACCGCCTCACAGTTCTCCTATGGCTACACCTTC
CASSLSTASQFSYGYTF
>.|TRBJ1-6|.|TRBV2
TGTGCCAGCAGGAGGGAAGAATTGGGGAATTCACCCCTCCACTTT
CASRREELGNSPLHF
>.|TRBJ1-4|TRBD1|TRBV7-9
TGTGCCAGCAGTAACAGGGGGAGGTATGAAAAACTGTTTTTT
CASSNRGRYEKLFF
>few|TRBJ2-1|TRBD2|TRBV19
TGTGCCAGTAGTATATCATCGCGGGGGGGCTACAATGAGCAGTTCTTC
CASSISSRGGYNEQFF
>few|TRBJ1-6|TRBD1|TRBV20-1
TGCAGTGCTAGGCCCGGGACAGAAAATTCACCCCTCCACTTT
CSARPGTENSPLHF
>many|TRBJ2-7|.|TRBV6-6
TGTGCCACCACACGAGGTGGAACTGCCTACGAGCAGTACTTC
CATTRGGTAYEQYF
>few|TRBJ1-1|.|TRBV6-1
TGTGCCAGCAGTGAAGCGCGGCGCAACACTGAAGCTTTCTTT
CASSEARRNTEAFF